This T cell receptor beta chain was sequenced during a study of shared clonotypes between healthy human individuals. Overall study findings and caveats: Researchers sampled only blood; tissue repertoires likely differ.

As concerns this clone: Antigen specificity is unknown.

Looked up from germline, CDR1 is ENHRY and CDR2 is SYGVKD. Trimming shortened V by 4 bases and J by 5 bases, and 14 bases separated the two germline ends. The CDR3 length is 14 residues. The table came from immunoSEQ multiplex PCR; TCRdb's copy has only in-frame clones and leaves some out. Seen here are approximately 2.3 million clones, about 92% observed once, and the top ten hold under 0.45%. Sequencing input: naive CD4+ T cells from PBMCs. This sample's subset: CD45RA+ positively selected. The chain uses TRBV10-3 and TRBJ2-5; D possibly corresponds to TRBD1 (5 bases). The source of this sequence is a man aged 18 to 29 in good health. Some clones in this sample may be carry-over from other donors' samples. CDR3 coding DNA: TGTGCCATCAGTGTGGGCAGGGAAGGCGAGACCCAGTACTTC. Protein sequence: CAISVGREGETQYF.